What follows are 27 T cell receptor beta chains derived from one specimen sequenced in a study of shared clonotypes between healthy human individuals. TCRdb keeps only in-frame clones here, not all; method: immunoSEQ multiplex PCR. In the table there are approximately 530,000 clones, around 96% of which are singletons. Sequencing was carried out using naive CD4+ T cells sorted from blood. Subset defined: CD45RA+ positively selected. These receptors were obtained from a woman aged 25 to 39 in good health.

This clone has a single count. J is TRBJ1-1 and V is TRBV5-1; D remains unclear. CDR1 is SGHRS, CDR2 YFSETQ, per germline. V gave up 0 bases and J gave up 4 bases, with 7 bases separating them. This CDR3 is 13 amino acids long. The CDR3 coding sequence is TGCGCCAGCAGCTTGGCTCCGGGCACTGAAGCTTTCTTT. Translated: CASSLAPGTEAFF.

The rearrangement links TRBV27 to TRBJ1-5, with D tentatively TRBD1 (6 bases). CDR1 and CDR2 from the germline V gene are MNHEY and SMNVEV (reference sequence). Trimming shortened V by 5 bases and J by 1 base, and 9 bases separated the two germline ends. CDR3 length equals 14 residues. CDR3 loop: CASSGQGSNQPQHF. CDR3 in DNA: TGTGCCAGCAGTGGTCAGGGGAGCAATCAGCCCCAGCATTTT.

In this sample, this clone turned up once. The rearrangement joins TRBV7-9 to TRBJ1-1; D not resolved. Deletions cut 4 bases from V and 5 bases from J, with 11 bases between. The CDR3 sequence is 13 residues long. The germline CDR1 and CDR2 sequences are SEHNR and FQNEAQ (reference sequence). The CDR3 DNA follows: TGTGCCAGCAGCTCTTGGACTTATACTGAAGCTTTCTTT. It encodes CASSSWTYTEAFF.

The chain joins TRBV19 to TRBJ2-5; 7 bases map to TRBD2. The CDR3 covers 15 residues. Germline CDR1 is LNHDA and CDR2 is SQIVND (reference sequence). V was clipped by 1 base and J by 2 bases; unmatched bases: 4. The CDR3 nucleotides read TGTGCCAGTAGTATAGGGGGGACTATTCAAGAGACCCAGTACTTC. This sequence encodes CASSIGGTIQETQYF.

The CDR3 DNA reads TGCGCCAGCAGCTTCGGGACAGGGTGGTACGAGCAGTACTTC. Translated: CASSFGTGWYEQYF. The chain has TRBV5-1 and TRBJ2-7; TRBD1 aligns across 9 bases. Looked up from germline, CDR1 is SGHRS and CDR2 is YFSETQ. The CDR3 runs to 14 residues. J gave up 4 bases and V 2 bases, and 4 bases lay outside the gene matches. The entire variable domain, with the rest obtained from reference TRBV5-1 and TRBJ2-7, is as follows: KAGVTQTPRYLIKTRGQQVTLSCSPISGHRSVSWYQQTPGQGLQFLFEYFSETQRNKGNFPGRFSGRQFSNSRSEMNVSTLELGDSALYLCASSFGTGWYEQYFGPGTRLTVT.

The chain joins TRBV7-2 to TRBJ2-7, with D tentatively TRBD1 or TRBD2 (5 bases each). Germline assignment: CDR1 SGHTA and CDR2 FQGNSA. With 5 bases removed from V and 1 base from J, the gap between germline ends came to 12 bases. CDR3 length: 14 amino acids. The CDR3 DNA is TGTGCCAGCAGCACCCGGGACGGATCCTACGAGCAGTACTTC. Translating it yields CASSTRDGSYEQYF.

V usage is TRBV4-1 and J usage is TRBJ2-7; no firm D call. Per the germline V gene, CDR1 is MGHRA and CDR2 is YSYEKL. V was pared by 1 base and J by 3 bases, with 7 bases between. The CDR3 consists of 13 residues. The CDR3 is CASSQGLNYEQYF. The CDR3 coding sequence is TGCGCCAGCAGCCAAGGATTGAACTACGAGCAGTACTTC.

The V gene is TRBV18, the J gene TRBJ2-7, with D possibly TRBD2 on 6 matching bases. The CDR3 has 14 amino acids. The germline CDR1 and CDR2 sequences are KGHSH and LQKENI. V lost 4 bases and J 2 bases, leaving 12 bases between the germline ends. Written as DNA, the CDR3 is TGTGCCAGCTCACACCGGGACTGGACCTACGAGCAGTACTTC. This sequence encodes CASSHRDWTYEQYF.

The gene calls are TRBV4-1 and TRBJ2-1, with TRBD2 matching over 13 bases. The germline gives CDR1 MGHRA, CDR2 YSYEKL. The junction had 14 bases not matched to a gene; V was cut back by 3 bases and J by 12 bases. The CDR3 totals 17 residues. This CDR3 is CASSHGLAGARPTGQFF. CDR3 DNA: TGCGCCAGCAGCCATGGACTAGCGGGAGCCAGACCCACGGGGCAGTTCTTC.

This clone has a handful of counts. This chain uses TRBV19 with TRBJ1-5; a possible D gene is TRBD1 (5 bases). In germline, CDR1 is LNHDA, CDR2 SQIVND (reference sequence). Trimming pared 11 bases from V and 7 bases from J, leaving 15 bases between. CDR3 size: 12 residues. In DNA form, the CDR3 reads TGTGCCTCCCAAGGGGTAGTGCAGCCCCAGCATTTT. Encoded protein: CASQGVVQPQHF.

As DNA, the CDR3 is TGTGCCAGCACCCCACTCACTAGCGGCGACAATGAGCAGTTCTTC. Translated, it gives CASTPLTSGDNEQFF. The chain carries TRBV7-6 and TRBJ2-1, with 8 nucleotides matching TRBD2. This CDR3 has 15 amino acids. CDR1 SGHVS and CDR2 FNYEAQ come from the germline V gene. After removal of 7 bases from V and 5 bases from J, the junction contained 10 bases not matched to a gene.

The chain couples TRBV2 to TRBJ2-7, with D possibly being TRBD1 or TRBD2 (5 bases each). The CDR3 covers 12 residues. The germline CDR1 and CDR2 sequences are SNHLY and FYNNEI. Trimming cost V 7 bases and J 5 bases, with 12 bases left between them. In DNA form, the CDR3 reads TGTGCCAGCATGGGGGAGCGACACGAGCAGTACTTC. It encodes CASMGERHEQYF.

V is TRBV9 and J is TRBJ2-3, with TRBD2 matching over 8 bases. After removal of 2 bases from V and 8 bases from J, the junction contained 10 bases not matched to a gene. This CDR3 spans 15 amino acids. CDR1 is SGDLS and CDR2 is YYNGEE in the germline V gene. The DNA for the CDR3 is TGTGCCAGCAGCGTCATAGCGGGACCCTCAGTTACGCAGTATTTT. This gives the protein CASSVIAGPSVTQYF.

This clone was counted a single time. The chain is built from TRBV5-4 and TRBJ2-1; 9 nucleotides agree with TRBD2. Germline V gives CDR1 SGHNT, CDR2 YYREEE (reference sequence). The CDR3 length is 15 residues. Losses at the gene ends were 4 bases for V and 4 bases for J; bases not matched to a gene: 6. The CDR3 nucleotides read TGTGCCAGCAGCGTCGGCGGGAGGGTATACAATGAGCAGTTCTTC. This translates into CASSVGGRVYNEQFF. Supplemented by reference TRBV5-4 and TRBJ2-1, the full variable domain reads ETGVTQSPTHLIKTRGQQVTLRCSSQSGHNTVSWYQQALGQGPQFIFQYYREEENGRGNFPPRFSGLQFPNYSSELNVNALELDDSALYLCASSVGGRVYNEQFFGPGTRLTVL.

This rearrangement joins TRBV18 to TRBJ2-1; 10 nucleotides match TRBD2. The CDR3 totals 13 residues. CDR1 and CDR2 from the germline V gene are KGHSH and LQKENI. The J segment lost 10 bases and the V segment lost 2 bases, leaving 2 bases of the junction unmatched. The CDR3 DNA sequence: TGTGCCAGCTCACCAGGACTAGCGGAAGAGCAGTTCTTC. Protein sequence: CASSPGLAEEQFF.

This clone showed up just once. V is TRBV5-1 and J is TRBJ2-7; 11 nucleotides line up with TRBD2. Trimming at V came to 4 bases and at J to 6 bases, leaving 9 bases not matched to a gene. The CDR3 covers 15 residues. Germline CDR1 reads SGHRS; CDR2 reads YFSETQ. DNA of the CDR3: TGCGCCAGCAGCCCTCTTAGCGGGAGGGCGGGCGAGCAGTACTTC. It translates to CASSPLSGRAGEQYF. The full variable domain, in which reference TRBV5-1 and TRBJ2-7 provide the parts outside the CDR3, is KAGVTQTPRYLIKTRGQQVTLSCSPISGHRSVSWYQQTPGQGLQFLFEYFSETQRNKGNFPGRFSGRQFSNSRSEMNVSTLELGDSALYLCASSPLSGRAGEQYFGPGTRLTVT.

The CDR3 here is CASSPEQEVGYTF. The CDR3 region has the DNA TGTGCCAGCAGCCCGGAACAGGAGGTAGGCTACACCTTC. The V gene is TRBV4-2, the J gene TRBJ1-2; D might be TRBD1 (5 bases). The germline V and J ends were trimmed by 4 bases and 8 bases, with 14 bases remaining between them. Looked up from germline, CDR1 is LGHNA and CDR2 is YNFKEQ. This CDR3 region has 13 residues.

The chain carries TRBV28 and TRBJ2-3; the D call may be TRBD1 or TRBD2 (5 bases each). The CDR3 length is 14 residues. The germline V gene has CDR1 MDHEN and CDR2 SYDVKM. V was trimmed by 3 bases and J by 0 bases, leaving 7 bases between them. Written as DNA, the CDR3 is TGTGCCAGCAGTTTGGGGGTCAGCACAGATACGCAGTATTTT. It is translated as CASSLGVSTDTQYF.

J is TRBJ2-3 and V is TRBV5-4; 11 bases agree with TRBD1. The trim removed 4 bases at V and 4 bases at J, leaving 5 bases unmatched. Germline V CDR1 and CDR2: SGHNT, YYREEE (reference sequence). The CDR3 extends over 15 amino acids. DNA of the CDR3: TGTGCCAGCAGCAAGGGACAGGGGGAAGCAGATACGCAGTATTTT. Protein product: CASSKGQGEADTQYF.

The CDR3 DNA reads as TGCGCCAGCAGCTTGTTCGTGACAGGATCCTATTCCGGTGCCTACGAGCAGTACTTC. This translates into CASSLFVTGSYSGAYEQYF. The chain uses TRBV5-1 and TRBJ2-7; tentatively, D is TRBD1 (6 bases). Trimming cost V 1 base and J 2 bases, with 25 bases left between them. The germline V gene has CDR1 SGHRS and CDR2 YFSETQ. CDR3 length equals 19 residues.

The chain carries TRBV14 and TRBJ2-1, with D hard to call. V lost 3 bases, J lost 5 bases, and 5 bases lay in between. The CDR3 totals 12 residues. Germline CDR1 is SGHDN and CDR2 is FVKESK. The CDR3 spells CASSQRNNEQFF. In DNA form, the CDR3 reads TGTGCCAGCAGCCAGAGGAACAATGAGCAGTTCTTC.

This sequence joins TRBV18 and TRBJ1-5; 7 positions agree with TRBD1. V lost 4 bases and J lost 7; bases outside the gene matches: 10. The CDR3 is 15 residues long. Germline CDR1 reads KGHSH; CDR2 reads LQKENI. CDR3 in amino acids: CASSRKEGGGQPQHF. As DNA, the CDR3 is TGTGCCAGCTCACGAAAAGAAGGGGGCGGCCAGCCCCAGCATTTT.

The gene calls are TRBV28 and TRBJ2-7; possibly TRBD1 for D (5 bases). With 7 bases removed from V and 0 bases from J, the gap between germline ends came to 22 bases. The germline gives CDR1 MDHEN, CDR2 SYDVKM. The CDR3 is 17 amino acids. Here the CDR3 reads CASISQGEAVSSYEQYF. CDR3 nucleotides: TGTGCCAGCATTAGCCAGGGTGAGGCCGTTAGCTCCTACGAGCAGTACTTC.

The gene calls are TRBV14 and TRBJ1-1; D gene uncertain. The CDR3 sequence is 12 residues long. V was cut by 1 base and J by 8 bases, with 8 bases left in between. CDR1 is SGHDN, CDR2 FVKESK, per germline. CDR3 sequence reads: CASSQGGKEAFF. CDR3 sequence (DNA): TGTGCCAGCAGCCAAGGAGGGAAGGAAGCTTTCTTT.

This chain uses TRBV7-6 with TRBJ2-1; no clear D gene. The V gene's germline CDR1 is SGHVS and CDR2 FNYEAQ. The CDR3 has 15 amino acids. Trimming took off 2 bases at V and 0 bases at J, with 8 bases between the two ends. In DNA form, the CDR3 reads TGTGCCAGCAGCTTATTACCGAGCTCCTACAATGAGCAGTTCTTC. Its protein product is CASSLLPSSYNEQFF.

The chain carries TRBV29-1 and TRBJ1-3, with TRBD1 identical over 7 bases. Germline V lookup: CDR1 SQVTM, CDR2 ANQGSEA. The CDR3 has 15 amino acids. J gave up 3 bases and V 7 bases, and 12 bases lay outside the gene matches. The CDR3 bases are TGCAGCGCACGGACTGGGGACAGTCTTGGAAACACCATATATTTT. Encoded protein: CSARTGDSLGNTIYF.

This chain connects TRBV19 to TRBJ2-7; perhaps D is TRBD1 or TRBD2 (5 bases each). The CDR3 is 17 residues long. The ends were cut back, 6 bases at V and 3 bases at J, with 24 bases in the middle. CDR1 is LNHDA and CDR2 is SQIVND in the germline V gene (reference sequence). DNA for the CDR3: TGTGCCAGTAGCTCTTCCCGGCGGGCTATAGGGGTCTACGAGCAGTACTTC. It translates to CASSSSRRAIGVYEQYF.